The rows below give T cell receptor beta chains drawn from one sample of a study of tumour-infiltrating T cells in Burkitt lymphoma. Data came from immunoSEQ multiplex PCR; TCRdb stores just in-frame clones and leaves some out. The sample consists of around 15,000 clones, roughly 79% of them appearing once. Sequenced material: tumor tissue. The source of these receptors is a human donor with diffuse large B-cell lymphoma. The CDR3 runs from the conserved cysteine through the conserved F or W. D genes are given only for firm matches.

D gene,J gene,V gene,CDR3 protein,CDR3 DNA
TRBD1,TRBJ1-1,TRBV2,CASSERQGRNTEAFF,TGTGCCAGCAGTGAACGACAGGGTAGGAACACTGAAGCTTTCTTT
-,TRBJ1-2,TRBV18,CASSREGLWNGYTF,TGTGCCAGCTCACGGGAGGGGCTGTGGAATGGCTACACCTTC
-,TRBJ2-1,TRBV5-4,CASSSTTEQFF,TGTGCCAGCAGCTCTACAACTGAGCAGTTCTTC
-,TRBJ2-4,TRBV6-4,CASGRWGGRAKNIQYF,TGTGCCAGCGGTAGGTGGGGGGGGCGAGCCAAAAACATTCAGTACTTC
TRBD2,TRBJ2-7,TRBV9,CASSVDSGLAGGLDYEQYF,TGTGCCAGCAGCGTAGATTCGGGACTAGCGGGAGGTCTCGACTACGAGCAGTACTTC
-,TRBJ1-1,TRBV19,CASIRGGLEAFF,TGTGCCAGTATTCGAGGGGGGCTTGAAGCTTTCTTT
TRBD1,TRBJ2-4,TRBV10-3,CAISVRTGQQNIQYF,TGTGCCATCAGTGTAAGGACAGGGCAGCAAAACATTCAGTACTTC
TRBD2,TRBJ2-5,TRBV4-3,CASSQEWPSGGQETQYF,TGCGCCAGCAGCCAAGAGTGGCCTAGCGGGGGACAAGAGACCCAGTACTTC
TRBD2,TRBJ2-1,TRBV6-6,CASRLAGALNEQFF,TGTGCCAGCAGGTTAGCGGGAGCTCTAAATGAGCAGTTCTTC
TRBD1,TRBJ2-7,TRBV5-6,CASSPKTGIALGEYF,TGTGCCAGCAGCCCTAAGACAGGGATTGCTTTGGGAGAGTACTTC
-,TRBJ1-1,TRBV5-8,CASSLVFRENTEAFF,TGTGCCAGCAGCTTGGTTTTCAGGGAGAACACTGAAGCTTTCTTT